This T cell receptor (beta chain) was documented in a study of T cell responses to AZD1222 COVID-19 vaccine. Overall study results and limits: Clonal diversity may have been underestimated in mostly white British donors. Repertoires in all cases were sampled only once the peak T cell response had passed.

On this clone: Its cognate antigen is unknown.

The CDR3 is made up of 16 amino acids. V shed 1 base and J shed 7 bases, with 17 bases lying between them. Germline assignment: CDR1 SGHVS and CDR2 FNYEAQ. TCRdb's table, derived via immunoSEQ multiplex PCR, lists solely in-frame clones and lacks some. In the table there are roughly 150,000 clones, 80% to 90% of which are singletons. Sequences were derived from peripheral blood, sampled on day 0 of AZD1222 vaccination. The chain combines TRBV7-6 with TRBJ2-1; D may be TRBD1 or TRBD2 (5 bases each). This receptor was obtained from an adult in good health. This CDR3 is CASSLVSGGRGNEQFF. The DNA for the CDR3 is TGTGCCAGCAGCTTAGTGTCTGGGGGTCGAGGGAATGAGCAGTTCTTC.